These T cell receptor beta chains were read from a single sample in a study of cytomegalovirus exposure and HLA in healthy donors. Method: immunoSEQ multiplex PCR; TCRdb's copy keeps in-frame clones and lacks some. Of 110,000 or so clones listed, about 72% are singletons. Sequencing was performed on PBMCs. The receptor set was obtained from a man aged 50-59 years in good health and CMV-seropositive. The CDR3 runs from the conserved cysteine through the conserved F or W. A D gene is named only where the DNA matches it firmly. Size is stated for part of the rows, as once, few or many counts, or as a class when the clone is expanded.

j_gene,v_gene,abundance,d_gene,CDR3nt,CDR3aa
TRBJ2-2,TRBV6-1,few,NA,TGTGCCAGCAGTGAAGCACGGGGAGAAGCCGGGGAGCTGTTTTTT,CASSEARGEAGELFF
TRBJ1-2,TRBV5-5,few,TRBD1,TGTGCCAGCAGCCAGGACAGGCTCCCCTATGGCTACACCTTC,CASSQDRLPYGYTF
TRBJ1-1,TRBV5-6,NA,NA,TGTGCCAGCAGATTAATGGACAGACCGAACACTGAAGCTTTCTTT,CASRLMDRPNTEAFF
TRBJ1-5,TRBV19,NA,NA,TGTGCCAGTAGTATAACTTACAGGGTTTACGTTCAGCCCCAGCATTTT,CASSITYRVYVQPQHF
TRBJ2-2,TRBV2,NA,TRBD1,TGTGCCAGCAGTGAGCAGGGGGCGTTGACCGGGGAGCTGTTTTTT,CASSEQGALTGELFF
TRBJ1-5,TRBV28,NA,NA,TGTGCCAGCAGTTTATTCGGGGGGTATCAGCCCCAGCATTTT,CASSLFGGYQPQHF
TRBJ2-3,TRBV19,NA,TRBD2,TGTGCCAGTAGTGTGGGACTAGCCCGAGATACGCAGTATTTT,CASSVGLARDTQYF
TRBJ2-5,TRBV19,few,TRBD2,TGTGCCAGTAGTGGACTAGCGGGAATGGAGACCCAGTACTTC,CASSGLAGMETQYF
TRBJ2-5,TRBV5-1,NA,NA,TGCGCCAGCAGCTTTTCCAGTCAAGAGACCCAGTACTTC,CASSFSSQETQYF
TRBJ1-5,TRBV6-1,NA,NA,TGTGCCAGCAGTGAAGGCGGCAGCAATCAGCCCCAGCATTTT,CASSEGGSNQPQHF
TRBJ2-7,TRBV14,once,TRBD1,TGTGCCAGCAGCCCGGGGACAGGGCGCGCCAAGCAGTACTTC,CASSPGTGRAKQYF
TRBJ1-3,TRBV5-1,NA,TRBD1,TGCGCCAGCAGCTTTTCAGGGGGCTCTGGAAACACCATATATTTT,CASSFSGGSGNTIYF
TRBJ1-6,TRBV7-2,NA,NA,TGTGCCAGCAGCTTACAGGGATCCTATAATTCACCCCTCCACTTT,CASSLQGSYNSPLHF
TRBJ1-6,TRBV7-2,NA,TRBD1,TGTGCCAGCAGCAAACGTGGACAGGGCGATTCACCCCTCCACTTT,CASSKRGQGDSPLHF
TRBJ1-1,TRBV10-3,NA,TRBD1,TGTGCCATCAGTGAGTTTCAGGGGGGAACAATGAACACTGAAGCTTTCTTT,CAISEFQGGTMNTEAFF
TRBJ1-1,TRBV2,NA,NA,TGTGCCAGCAGTCCCCCGGGAACTATATCACTGGGGGCTTTCTTT,CASSPPGTISLGAFF
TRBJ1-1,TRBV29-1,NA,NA,TGCAGCGGGGCCTCGGGAGGCACTGAAGCTTTCTTT,CSGASGGTEAFF
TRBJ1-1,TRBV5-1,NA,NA,TGCGCCAGCAGCTTGGAAGGGGGCACTGAAGCTTTCTTT,CASSLEGGTEAFF
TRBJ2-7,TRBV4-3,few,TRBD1,TGCGCCAGCAGTCGATTTGAGGACAGGGCCTACGAGCAGTACTTC,CASSRFEDRAYEQYF
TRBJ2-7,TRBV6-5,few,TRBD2,TGTGCCAGCAGTGCCGGGGGGAGACGCGAGCAGTACTTC,CASSAGGRREQYF
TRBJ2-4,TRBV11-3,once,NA,TGTGCCAGCAGCCCCCGCGGAGCCAAAAACATTCAGTACTTC,CASSPRGAKNIQYF
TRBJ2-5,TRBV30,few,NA,TGTGCCTGGAGTGTATGGGAGCGGGTCCGGGGAGAGACCCAGTACTTC,CAWSVWERVRGETQYF
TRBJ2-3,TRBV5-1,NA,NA,TGCGCCAGCAGCTTGGAACTGGGCAGTAGCACAGATACGCAGTATTTT,CASSLELGSSTDTQYF
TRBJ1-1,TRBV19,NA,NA,TGTGCCAGTAGTATTAACAGCTTGAACACTGAAGCTTTCTTT,CASSINSLNTEAFF